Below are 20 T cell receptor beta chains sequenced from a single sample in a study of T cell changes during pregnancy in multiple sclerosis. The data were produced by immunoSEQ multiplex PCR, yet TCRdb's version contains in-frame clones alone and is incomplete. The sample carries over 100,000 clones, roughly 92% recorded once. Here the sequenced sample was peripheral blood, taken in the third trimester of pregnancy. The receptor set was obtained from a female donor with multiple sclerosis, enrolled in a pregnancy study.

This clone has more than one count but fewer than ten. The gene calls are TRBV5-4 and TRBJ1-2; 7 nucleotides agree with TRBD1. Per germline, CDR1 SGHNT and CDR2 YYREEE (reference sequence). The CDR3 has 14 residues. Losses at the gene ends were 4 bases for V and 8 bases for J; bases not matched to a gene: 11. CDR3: CASSPEVQGGGYTF. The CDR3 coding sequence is TGTGCCAGCAGCCCGGAGGTTCAGGGGGGCGGCTACACCTTC.

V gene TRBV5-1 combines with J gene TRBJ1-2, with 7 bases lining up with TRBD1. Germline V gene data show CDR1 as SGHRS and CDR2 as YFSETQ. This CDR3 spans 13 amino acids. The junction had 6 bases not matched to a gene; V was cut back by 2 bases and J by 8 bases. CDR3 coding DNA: TGCGCCAGCAGCTTTCGGACAGGCGGAGGCTACACCTTC. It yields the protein CASSFRTGGGYTF.

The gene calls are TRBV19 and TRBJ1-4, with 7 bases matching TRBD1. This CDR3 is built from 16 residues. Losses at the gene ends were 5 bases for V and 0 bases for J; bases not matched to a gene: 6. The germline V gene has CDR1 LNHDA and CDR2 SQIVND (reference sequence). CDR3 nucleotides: TGTGCCAGTAGTTCTCGACAGGGCCCAACTAATGAAAAACTGTTTTTT. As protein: CASSSRQGPTNEKLFF.

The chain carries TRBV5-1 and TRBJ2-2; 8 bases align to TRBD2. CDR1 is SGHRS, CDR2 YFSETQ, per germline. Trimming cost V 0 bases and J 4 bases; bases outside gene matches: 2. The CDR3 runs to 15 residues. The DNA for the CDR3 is TGCGCCAGCAGCTTGGACGGGAGGGGCACCGGGGAGCTGTTTTTT. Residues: CASSLDGRGTGELFF.

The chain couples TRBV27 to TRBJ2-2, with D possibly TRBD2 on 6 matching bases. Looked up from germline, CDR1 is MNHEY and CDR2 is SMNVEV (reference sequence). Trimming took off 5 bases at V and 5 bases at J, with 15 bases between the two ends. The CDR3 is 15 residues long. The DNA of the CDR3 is TGTGCCAGCAGTCCCCTGCCCCGGGGGACCGGGGAGCTGTTTTTT. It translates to CASSPLPRGTGELFF.

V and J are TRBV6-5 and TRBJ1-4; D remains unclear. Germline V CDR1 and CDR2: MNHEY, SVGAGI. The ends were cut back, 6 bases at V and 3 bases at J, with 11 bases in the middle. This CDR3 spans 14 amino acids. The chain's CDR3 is CASSYSTANEKLFF. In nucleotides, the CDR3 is TGTGCCAGCAGCTATAGCACGGCTAATGAAAAACTGTTTTTT.

CDR3 sequence reads: CASNRAGINEKLFF. The DNA of the CDR3 is TGTGCCAGCAACCGAGCGGGAATAAATGAAAAACTGTTTTTT. The chain employs TRBV5-6 and TRBJ1-4; no firm D call. Germline CDR1 is SGHDT and CDR2 is YYEEEE. This CDR3 contains 14 residues. Trimming left V 6 bases short and J 5 bases short, with 14 bases between.

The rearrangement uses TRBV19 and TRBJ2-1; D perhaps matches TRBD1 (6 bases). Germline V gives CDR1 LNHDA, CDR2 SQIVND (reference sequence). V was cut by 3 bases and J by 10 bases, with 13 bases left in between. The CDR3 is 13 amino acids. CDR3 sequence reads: CASSIIGGREQFF. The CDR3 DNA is TGTGCCAGTAGTATCATAGGGGGAAGGGAGCAGTTCTTC.

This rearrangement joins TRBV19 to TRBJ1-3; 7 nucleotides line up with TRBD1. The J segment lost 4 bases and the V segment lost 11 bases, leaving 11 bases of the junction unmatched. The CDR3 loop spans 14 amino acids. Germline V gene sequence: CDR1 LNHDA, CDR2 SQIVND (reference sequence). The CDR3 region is CAAKDRTIGNTIYF. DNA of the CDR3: TGTGCCGCAAAGGACAGGACAATCGGAAACACCATATATTTT.

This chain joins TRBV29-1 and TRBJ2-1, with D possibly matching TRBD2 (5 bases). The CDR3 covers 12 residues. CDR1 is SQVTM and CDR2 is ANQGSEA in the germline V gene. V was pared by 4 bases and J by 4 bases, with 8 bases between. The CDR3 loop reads CSVGSGYNEQFF. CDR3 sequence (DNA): TGCAGCGTTGGTTCGGGGTACAATGAGCAGTTCTTC.

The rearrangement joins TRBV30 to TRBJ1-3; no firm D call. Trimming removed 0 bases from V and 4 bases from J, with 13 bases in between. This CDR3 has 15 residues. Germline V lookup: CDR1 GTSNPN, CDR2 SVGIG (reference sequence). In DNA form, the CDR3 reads TGTGCCTGGAGTGTACTTTCGACTCGCGGAAACACCATATATTTT. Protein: CAWSVLSTRGNTIYF.

The CDR3 DNA is TGTGCCAGCAGTTTATTGGCAGGGGGATTCCAAGAGACCCAGTACTTC. This gives the protein CASSLLAGGFQETQYF. This chain connects TRBV28 to TRBJ2-5; TRBD1 matches at 7 bases. The CDR3 length is 16 residues. Losses at the gene ends were 1 base for V and 1 base for J; bases not matched to a gene: 6. Germline CDR1 and CDR2: MDHEN and SYDVKM.

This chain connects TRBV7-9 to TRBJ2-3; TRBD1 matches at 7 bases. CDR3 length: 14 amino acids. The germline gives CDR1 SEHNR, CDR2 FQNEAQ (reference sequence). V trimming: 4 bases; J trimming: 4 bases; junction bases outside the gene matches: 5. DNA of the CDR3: TGTGCCAGCAGCTCCGGGACAGAATCAGATACGCAGTATTTT. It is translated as CASSSGTESDTQYF.

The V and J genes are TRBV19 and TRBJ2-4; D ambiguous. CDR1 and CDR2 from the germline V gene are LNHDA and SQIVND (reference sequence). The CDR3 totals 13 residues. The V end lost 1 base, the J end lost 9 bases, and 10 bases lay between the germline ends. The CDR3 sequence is CASSIAEPVIQYF. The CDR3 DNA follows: TGTGCCAGTAGTATAGCGGAGCCAGTCATTCAGTACTTC.

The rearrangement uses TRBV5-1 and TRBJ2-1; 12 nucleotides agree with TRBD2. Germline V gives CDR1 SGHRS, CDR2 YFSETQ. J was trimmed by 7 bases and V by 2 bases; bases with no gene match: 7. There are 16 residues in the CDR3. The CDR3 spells CASSFQLAGGPNEQFF. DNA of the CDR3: TGCGCCAGCAGCTTCCAACTAGCGGGAGGTCCTAATGAGCAGTTCTTC.

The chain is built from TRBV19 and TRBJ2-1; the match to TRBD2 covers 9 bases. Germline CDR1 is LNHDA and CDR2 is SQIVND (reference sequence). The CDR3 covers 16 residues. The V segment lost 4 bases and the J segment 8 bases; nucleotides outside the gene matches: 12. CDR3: CASSKGISGSGYEQFF. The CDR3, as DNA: TGTGCCAGTAGTAAGGGCATTAGCGGGAGCGGGTATGAGCAGTTCTTC.

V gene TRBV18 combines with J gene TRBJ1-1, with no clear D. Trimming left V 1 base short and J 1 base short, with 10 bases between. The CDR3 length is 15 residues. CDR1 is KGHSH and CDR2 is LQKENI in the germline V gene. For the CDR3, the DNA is TGTGCCAGCTCACCACTGGCTGGGAGGAACACTGAAGCTTTCTTT. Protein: CASSPLAGRNTEAFF.

CDR3 loop: CASSPLLSGYTPTFGYTF. The CDR3 DNA follows: TGTGCCAGCTCACCACTCCTTTCGGGTTATACCCCCACATTCGGCTACACCTTC. This chain links TRBV18 with TRBJ1-2; D gene uncertain. The CDR3 is made up of 18 amino acids. The V gene lost 1 base and the J gene lost 8 bases, with 26 bases spanning the gap. Germline V gives CDR1 KGHSH, CDR2 LQKENI.

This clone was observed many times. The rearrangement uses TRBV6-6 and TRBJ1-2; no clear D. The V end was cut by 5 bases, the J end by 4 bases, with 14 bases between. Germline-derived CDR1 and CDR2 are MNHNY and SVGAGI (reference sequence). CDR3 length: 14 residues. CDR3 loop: CASSPQSGGYGYTF. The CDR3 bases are TGTGCCAGCAGTCCGCAATCCGGCGGCTATGGCTACACCTTC.

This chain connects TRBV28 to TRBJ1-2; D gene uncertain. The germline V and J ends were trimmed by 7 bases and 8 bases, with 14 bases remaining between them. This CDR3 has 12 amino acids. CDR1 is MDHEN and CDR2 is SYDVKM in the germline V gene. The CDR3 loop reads CASNETPGGYTF. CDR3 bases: TGTGCCAGCAACGAGACACCGGGGGGCTACACCTTC.